These 25 T cell receptor beta chains share one sample of origin, sequenced in a study of cytotoxic CD8 clonotypes in ibrutinib-treated CLL. The table came from immunoSEQ multiplex PCR; TCRdb's copy has only in-frame clones and leaves some out. The table has more than 150,000 clones, around 72% seen once. The sample was PBMCs, taken after 24 months of ibrutinib treatment. The source of these receptors is a human donor with chronic lymphocytic leukemia.

The V and J genes are TRBV7-2 and TRBJ1-3; 8 nucleotides agree with TRBD1. The CDR3 has 17 residues. Germline CDR1 and CDR2: SGHTA and FQGNSA. The V gene end was trimmed by 5 bases and the J gene end by 1 base; junction bases not matched to a gene: 10. This CDR3 is CASSPQGARLSGNTIYF. The CDR3 nucleotides are TGTGCCAGCAGCCCCCAGGGGGCCCGTCTTTCTGGAAACACCATATATTTT.

This chain links TRBV28 with TRBJ2-1, with 12 bases that match TRBD2. In germline, CDR1 is MDHEN, CDR2 SYDVKM. Losses at the gene ends were 6 bases for V and 9 bases for J; bases not matched to a gene: 6. The CDR3 sequence is 14 residues long. DNA for the CDR3: TGTGCCAGCAGGACTAGCGGGAGTGGGGTTGAGCAGTTCTTC. This gives the protein CASRTSGSGVEQFF.

The gene calls are TRBV2 and TRBJ2-5, with TRBD2 identical over 11 bases. V shed 4 bases, J shed 4 bases, and the junction held 8 bases outside the gene matches. The length of the CDR3 is 16 residues. Germline V gives CDR1 SNHLY, CDR2 FYNNEI. CDR3 sequence (DNA): TGTGCCAGCAGTGGGTCTAGCGGGAGGATCGCAGAGACCCAGTACTTC. Translating gives CASSGSSGRIAETQYF.

The chain recombines TRBV27 with TRBJ1-1; weak D call: TRBD1 (5 bases). Germline V gene sequence: CDR1 MNHEY, CDR2 SMNVEV (reference sequence). V lost 6 bases and J lost 1, with 15 bases in between. The CDR3 sequence is 15 residues long. The CDR3: CASREWDGKNTEAFF. CDR3 in DNA: TGTGCCAGCAGGGAATGGGACGGCAAGAACACTGAAGCTTTCTTT.

The rearrangement uses TRBV18 and TRBJ1-2; TRBD1 matches 8 bases. The CDR3 runs 16 residues. Germline CDR1 is KGHSH and CDR2 is LQKENI. Trimming took 0 bases from V and 3 from J; bases not matched to a gene: 6. The CDR3 spells CASSPPIGQGYYGYTF. The CDR3 DNA is TGTGCCAGCTCACCACCTATCGGACAGGGCTACTATGGCTACACCTTC.

The chain combines TRBV14 with TRBJ2-1; D not resolved. Germline values: CDR1 SGHDN, CDR2 FVKESK. This CDR3 is built from 16 residues. V gave up 3 bases and J gave up 0 bases, with 12 bases separating them. The DNA of the CDR3 is TGTGCCAGCAGCCAGTTTCGATTGAGCTCCTACAATGAGCAGTTCTTC. This encodes CASSQFRLSSYNEQFF.

V is TRBV18 and J is TRBJ2-7, with 12 positions matching TRBD2. CDR1 and CDR2 (germline): KGHSH, LQKENI. The trim removed 2 bases at V and 0 bases at J, leaving 8 bases unmatched. This CDR3 has 18 residues. CDR3 nucleotides: TGTGCCAGCTCACCAGGGACTAGCGGGTTCAGGAGCTCCTACGAGCAGTACTTC. Protein sequence: CASSPGTSGFRSSYEQYF. The full variable domain, completed using reference TRBV18 and TRBJ2-7, is NAGVMQNPRHLVRRRGQEARLRCSPMKGHSHVYWYRQLPEEGLKFMVYLQKENIIDESGMPKERFSAEFPKEGPSILRIQQVVRGDSAAYFCASSPGTSGFRSSYEQYFGPGTRLTVT.

This clone was detected only once. This rearrangement joins TRBV5-1 to TRBJ1-1; 10 bases agree with TRBD1. CDR3 length: 15 residues. Per the germline V gene, CDR1 is SGHRS and CDR2 is YFSETQ. The trim removed 4 bases at V and 4 bases at J, leaving 7 bases unmatched. CDR3 loop: CASSIRQGAPTEAFF. CDR3 nucleotide sequence: TGCGCCAGCAGCATACGACAGGGGGCTCCCACTGAAGCTTTCTTT.

This chain joins TRBV30 and TRBJ2-1, with 7 bases matching TRBD2. Germline V gene data show CDR1 as GTSNPN and CDR2 as SVGIG (reference sequence). With 2 bases clipped from V and 9 bases from J, the junction kept 10 bases outside the gene matches. The CDR3 runs 14 residues. The CDR3: CAWSFGGGFSEQFF. In DNA, the CDR3 is TGTGCCTGGAGTTTTGGCGGGGGATTTAGTGAGCAGTTCTTC.

The genes are TRBV6-1 and TRBJ2-7; possibly TRBD2 for D (5 bases). The CDR3 is 13 residues long. Germline V lookup: CDR1 MNHNS, CDR2 SASEGT. Trimming shortened V by 6 bases and J by 4 bases, and 13 bases separated the two germline ends. CDR3 coding DNA: TGTGCCAGCAGGACTACCCTTGGTTACGAGCAGTACTTC. The encoded protein is CASRTTLGYEQYF.

The chain combines TRBV9 with TRBJ1-6; D is possibly TRBD1 (6 bases). Germline V gene data show CDR1 as SGDLS and CDR2 as YYNGEE. The CDR3 covers 16 residues. The germline V and J ends were trimmed by 1 base and 8 bases, with 16 bases remaining between them. CDR3: CASSVLGQPGDSPLHF. The CDR3 nucleotides read TGTGCCAGCAGCGTACTAGGACAGCCAGGGGATTCACCCCTCCACTTT.

This rearrangement joins TRBV27 to TRBJ2-7; 9 positions match TRBD2. Trimming at V came to 3 bases and at J to 6 bases, leaving 9 bases not matched to a gene. Germline V CDR1 and CDR2: MNHEY, SMNVEV (reference sequence). The CDR3 covers 15 residues. The CDR3 sequence: CASSLVKREAREQYF. The CDR3 DNA follows: TGTGCCAGCAGTTTGGTTAAGCGGGAGGCCCGCGAGCAGTACTTC.

This clone was counted between two and nine times. The chain carries TRBV7-9 and TRBJ2-1; possible D gene TRBD2, 6 bases. V was pared by 2 bases and J by 14 bases, with 10 bases between. CDR3 length equals 11 residues. Germline V CDR1 and CDR2: SEHNR, FQNEAQ (reference sequence). The CDR3, as DNA: TGTGCCAGCAGCTTAACGACGGGAGAGTTCTTC. It is translated as CASSLTTGEFF.

V gene TRBV5-4 combines with J gene TRBJ2-1; D is unresolved. V gave up 3 bases and J gave up 7 bases, with 17 bases separating them. Germline-derived CDR1 and CDR2 are SGHNT and YYREEE (reference sequence). The CDR3 covers 15 residues. DNA of the CDR3: TGTGCCAGCAGCTGGGGTTCTTGGGTAGGGAATGAGCAGTTCTTC. It codes for CASSWGSWVGNEQFF.

In its sample, this clone was seen a few times. The chain employs TRBV30 and TRBJ1-2; D is unresolved. This CDR3 has 14 amino acids. Germline-derived CDR1 and CDR2 are GTSNPN and SVGIG (reference sequence). Trimming stripped 0 bases from V and 7 bases from J, with 15 bases between. CDR3 in DNA: TGTGCCTGGAGTGTAGGCACCCCTGTGGGTGGCTACACCTTC. Protein: CAWSVGTPVGGYTF.

The chain joins TRBV19 to TRBJ2-1, with D tentatively TRBD1 (7 bases). The CDR3 is 18 residues long. CDR1 and CDR2 from the germline V gene are LNHDA and SQIVND (reference sequence). Trimming took off 0 bases at V and 0 bases at J, with 15 bases between the two ends. CDR3 bases: TGTGCCAGTAGTATAGATCGAGGGGGGACAGTCTCCTACAATGAGCAGTTCTTC. It codes for CASSIDRGGTVSYNEQFF.

The sample holds one count of this clone. The CDR3 region is CASSLGQGGNYEQYF. DNA of the CDR3: TGTGCCAGCAGCCTGGGACAGGGGGGGAACTACGAGCAGTACTTC. This chain connects TRBV6-5 to TRBJ2-7; 11 bases agree with TRBD1. The V gene end was trimmed by 6 bases and the J gene end by 3 bases; junction bases not matched to a gene: 7. Germline-derived CDR1 and CDR2 are MNHEY and SVGAGI. CDR3 length: 15 residues.

J is TRBJ1-1 and V is TRBV5-1, with TRBD1 matching 8 bases. V was clipped by 4 bases and J by 5 bases; unmatched bases: 10. CDR3 length: 15 amino acids. Germline V CDR1 and CDR2: SGHRS, YFSETQ. The CDR3 spells CASSEEQGARTEAFF. CDR3 coding DNA: TGCGCCAGCAGCGAAGAGCAGGGGGCGCGAACTGAAGCTTTCTTT.

This clone has a handful of counts. This rearrangement joins TRBV5-4 to TRBJ1-1; no clear D. CDR1 is SGHNT and CDR2 is YYREEE in the germline V gene (reference sequence). The CDR3 consists of 13 residues. Between the trimmed V and J ends, which lost 3 bases and 3 bases, there was a span of 9 bases. The CDR3 sequence: CASSSQDHTEAFF. The CDR3 DNA is TGTGCCAGCAGCTCTCAGGATCACACTGAAGCTTTCTTT.

The chain is built from TRBV29-1 and TRBJ2-3, with D possibly TRBD2 on 5 matching bases. This CDR3 region has 13 residues. Per the germline V gene, CDR1 is SQVTM and CDR2 is ANQGSEA. The V and J ends lost 2 bases and 5 bases respectively, with 11 bases between them. CDR3 sequence (DNA): TGCAGCGTTGAAACAAGCGGAGTAGATACGCAGTATTTT. It translates to CSVETSGVDTQYF.

V gene TRBV7-9 combines with J gene TRBJ1-5; no clear D. This CDR3 has 13 residues. Trimming stripped 1 base from V and 6 bases from J, with 7 bases between. CDR1 SEHNR and CDR2 FQNEAQ come from the germline V gene (reference sequence). Here the CDR3 DNA reads TGTGCCAGCAGCTTAGGCGGTTTTCAGCCCCAGCATTTT. Amino acid sequence: CASSLGGFQPQHF.

This clone was detected a few times. This chain links TRBV15 with TRBJ2-7; TRBD1 matches 11 bases. The CDR3 contains 14 residues. The ends lost 3 bases at V and 5 bases at J; junction bases unmatched: 3. From germline, CDR1 is LNHNV and CDR2 YYDKDF (reference sequence). The CDR3 reads CATSRDRGPHEQYF. The CDR3 nucleotides read TGTGCCACCAGCAGGGACAGGGGGCCTCACGAGCAGTACTTC.

The chain is built from TRBV9 and TRBJ2-3; D is unresolved. V lost 0 bases and J lost 4, with 3 bases in between. Germline V gene data show CDR1 as SGDLS and CDR2 as YYNGEE. The CDR3 loop spans 12 amino acids. Written as DNA, the CDR3 is TGTGCCAGCAGCGTAGAAGCAGATACGCAGTATTTT. It yields the protein CASSVEADTQYF.

This rearrangement joins TRBV18 to TRBJ1-5, with a tentative D call TRBD1 (5 bases). The CDR3 loop spans 14 amino acids. From germline, CDR1 is KGHSH and CDR2 LQKENI. Deletions cut 2 bases from V and 3 bases from J, with 8 bases between. This CDR3 reads CASSPRQHNQPQHF. For the CDR3, the DNA is TGTGCCAGCTCACCAAGACAGCACAATCAGCCCCAGCATTTT.

The V and J genes are TRBV2 and TRBJ2-5; TRBD1 agrees at 10 bases. CDR3 length: 13 amino acids. Trimming cost V 10 bases and J 8 bases; bases outside gene matches: 10. Germline V gene lookup returns CDR1 SNHLY and CDR2 FYNNEI. The CDR3 spells CATLARTGGTQYF. In DNA, the CDR3 is TGTGCCACCCTGGCAAGGACAGGGGGAACCCAGTACTTC.